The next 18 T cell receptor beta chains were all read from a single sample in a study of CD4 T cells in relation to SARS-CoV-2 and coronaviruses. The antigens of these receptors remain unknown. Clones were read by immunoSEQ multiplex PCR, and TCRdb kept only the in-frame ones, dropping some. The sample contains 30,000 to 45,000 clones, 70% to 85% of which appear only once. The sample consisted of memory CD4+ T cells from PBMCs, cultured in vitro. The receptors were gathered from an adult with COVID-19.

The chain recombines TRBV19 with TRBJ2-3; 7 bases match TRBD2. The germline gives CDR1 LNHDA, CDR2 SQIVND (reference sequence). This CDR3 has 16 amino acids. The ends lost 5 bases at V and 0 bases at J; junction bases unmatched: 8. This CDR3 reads CASSARSGLSTDTQYF. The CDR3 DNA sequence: TGTGCCAGTAGTGCCCGTAGCGGGTTGAGCACAGATACGCAGTATTTT.

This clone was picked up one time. CDR3 sequence reads: CASSIFSGRAPDTQYF. In DNA, the CDR3 is TGTGCCAGCAGCATATTCAGCGGGAGGGCCCCTGATACGCAGTATTTT. This chain joins TRBV14 and TRBJ2-3; 10 bases fit TRBD2. This CDR3 has 16 residues. Trimming removed 5 bases from V and 6 bases from J; junction bases left unmatched: 11. Germline loops: CDR1 SGHDN, CDR2 FVKESK.

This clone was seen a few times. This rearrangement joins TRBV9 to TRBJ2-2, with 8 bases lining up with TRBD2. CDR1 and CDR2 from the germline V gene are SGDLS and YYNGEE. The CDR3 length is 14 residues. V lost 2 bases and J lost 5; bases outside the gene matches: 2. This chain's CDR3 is CASSVIAGTGELFF. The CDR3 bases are TGTGCCAGCAGCGTGATAGCGGGAACCGGGGAGCTGTTTTTT.

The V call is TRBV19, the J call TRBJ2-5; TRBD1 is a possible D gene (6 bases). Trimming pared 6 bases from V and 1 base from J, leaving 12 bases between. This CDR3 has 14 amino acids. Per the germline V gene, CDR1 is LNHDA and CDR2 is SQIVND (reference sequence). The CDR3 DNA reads TGTGCCAGTAGCCCAAACAGGGCCCAAGAGACCCAGTACTTC. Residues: CASSPNRAQETQYF.

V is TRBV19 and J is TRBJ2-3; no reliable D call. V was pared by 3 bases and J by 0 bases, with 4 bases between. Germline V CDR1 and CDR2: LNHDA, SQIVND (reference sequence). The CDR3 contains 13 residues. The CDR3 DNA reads TGTGCCAGTAGTATTTTCAGCACAGATACGCAGTATTTT. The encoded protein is CASSIFSTDTQYF.

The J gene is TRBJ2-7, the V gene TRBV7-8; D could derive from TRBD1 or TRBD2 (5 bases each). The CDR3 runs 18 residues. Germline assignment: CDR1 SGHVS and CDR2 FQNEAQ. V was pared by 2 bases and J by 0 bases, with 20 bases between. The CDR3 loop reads CASSLKVGTDGSSYEQYF. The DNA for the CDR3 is TGTGCCAGCAGCTTAAAGGTGGGGACCGACGGTAGCTCCTACGAGCAGTACTTC.

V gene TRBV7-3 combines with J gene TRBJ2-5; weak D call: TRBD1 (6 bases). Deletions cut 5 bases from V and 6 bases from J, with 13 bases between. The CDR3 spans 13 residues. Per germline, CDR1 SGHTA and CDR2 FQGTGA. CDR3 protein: CASSINREKTQYF. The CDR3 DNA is TGTGCCAGCAGCATCAACAGGGAGAAGACCCAGTACTTC.

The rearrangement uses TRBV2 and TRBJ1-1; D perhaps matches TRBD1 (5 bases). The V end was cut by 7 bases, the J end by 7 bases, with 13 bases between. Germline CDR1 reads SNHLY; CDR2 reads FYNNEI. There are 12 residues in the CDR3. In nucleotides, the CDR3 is TGTGCCAGCACCGACAGTCCCATTGAAGCTTTCTTT. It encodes CASTDSPIEAFF.

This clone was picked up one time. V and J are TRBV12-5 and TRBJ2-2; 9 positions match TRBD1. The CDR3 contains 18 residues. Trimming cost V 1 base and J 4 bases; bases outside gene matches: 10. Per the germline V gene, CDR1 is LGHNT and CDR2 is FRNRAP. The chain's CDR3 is CASGLAHRGLPPTGELFF. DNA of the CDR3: TGTGCTAGTGGTTTGGCTCACAGGGGGCTCCCTCCCACCGGGGAGCTGTTTTTT.

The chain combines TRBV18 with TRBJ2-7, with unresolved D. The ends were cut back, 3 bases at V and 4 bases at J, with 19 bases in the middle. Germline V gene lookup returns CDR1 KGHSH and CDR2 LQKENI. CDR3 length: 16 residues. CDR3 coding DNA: TGTGCCAGCTCACCGACTCATAGGACGAACGAATACGAGCAGTACTTC. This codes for CASSPTHRTNEYEQYF.

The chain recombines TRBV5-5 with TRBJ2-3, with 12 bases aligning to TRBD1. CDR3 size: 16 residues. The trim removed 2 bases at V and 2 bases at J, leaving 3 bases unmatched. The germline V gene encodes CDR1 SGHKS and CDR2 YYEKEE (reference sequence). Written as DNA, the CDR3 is TGTGCCAGCAGCTTCGGGGACAGGGGGCCCACAGATACGCAGTATTTT. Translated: CASSFGDRGPTDTQYF.

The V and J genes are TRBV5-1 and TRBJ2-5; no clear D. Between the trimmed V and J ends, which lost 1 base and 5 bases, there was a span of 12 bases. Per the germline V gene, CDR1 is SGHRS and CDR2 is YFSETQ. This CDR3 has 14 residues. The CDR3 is CASSLSGLGETQYF. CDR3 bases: TGCGCCAGCAGCTTGTCAGGTTTGGGGGAGACCCAGTACTTC.

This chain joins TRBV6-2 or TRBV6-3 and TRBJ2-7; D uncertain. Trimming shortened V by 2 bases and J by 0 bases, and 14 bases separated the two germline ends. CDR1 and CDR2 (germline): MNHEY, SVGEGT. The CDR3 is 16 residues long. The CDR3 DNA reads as TGTGCCAGCAGTTACCCCCCGTATAGGAGCTCCTACGAGCAGTACTTC. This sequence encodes CASSYPPYRSSYEQYF.

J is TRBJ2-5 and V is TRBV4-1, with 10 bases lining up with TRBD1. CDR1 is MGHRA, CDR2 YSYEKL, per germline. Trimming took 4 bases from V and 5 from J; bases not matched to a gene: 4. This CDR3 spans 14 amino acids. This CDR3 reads CASSRGQGGETQYF. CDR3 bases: TGCGCCAGCAGCCGCGGACAGGGGGGGGAGACCCAGTACTTC.

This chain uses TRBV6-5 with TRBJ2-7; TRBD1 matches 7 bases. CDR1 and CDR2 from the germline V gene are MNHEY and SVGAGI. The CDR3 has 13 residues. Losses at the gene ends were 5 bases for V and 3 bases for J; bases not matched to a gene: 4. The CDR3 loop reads CASSRTGDYEQYF. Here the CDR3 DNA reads TGTGCCAGCAGTCGTACAGGGGACTACGAGCAGTACTTC.

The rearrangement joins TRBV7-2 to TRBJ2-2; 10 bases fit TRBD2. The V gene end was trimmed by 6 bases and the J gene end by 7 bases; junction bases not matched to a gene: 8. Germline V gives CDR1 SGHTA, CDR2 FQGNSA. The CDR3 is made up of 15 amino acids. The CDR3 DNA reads TGTGCCAGCAGATCCAGCGGGAGGGAGGTCGGGGAGCTGTTTTTT. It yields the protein CASRSSGREVGELFF. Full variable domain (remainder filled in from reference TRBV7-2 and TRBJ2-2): GAGVSQSPSNKVTEKGKDVELRCDPISGHTALYWYRQSLGQGLEFLIYFQGNSAPDKSGLPSDRFSAERTGGSVSTLTIQRTQQEDSAVYLCASRSSGREVGELFFGEGSRLTVL.

This CDR3 reads CASGLVTVYTNTGELFF. Written as DNA, the CDR3 is TGTGCTAGTGGTTTGGTAACAGTCTATACGAACACCGGGGAGCTGTTTTTT. The chain joins TRBV12-5 to TRBJ2-2, with no clear D. Trimming shortened V by 0 bases and J by 0 bases, and 11 bases separated the two germline ends. The length of the CDR3 is 17 residues. Germline CDR1 and CDR2: LGHNT and FRNRAP.

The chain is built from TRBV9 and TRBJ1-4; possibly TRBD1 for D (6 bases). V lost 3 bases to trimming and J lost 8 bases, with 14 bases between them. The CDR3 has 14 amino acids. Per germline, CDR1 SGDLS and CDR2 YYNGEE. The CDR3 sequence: CASSGLQGVEKLFF. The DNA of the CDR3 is TGTGCCAGCAGCGGACTACAGGGAGTCGAAAAACTGTTTTTT. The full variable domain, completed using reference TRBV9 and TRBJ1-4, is DSGVTQTPKHLITATGQRVTLRCSPRSGDLSVYWYQQSLDQGLQFLIQYYNGEERAKGNILERFSAQQFPDLHSELNLSSLELGDSALYFCASSGLQGVEKLFFGSGTQLSVL.